Listed here are 19 T cell receptor beta chains from one sample, sequenced in a study of T cell responses to AZD1222 COVID-19 vaccine. Assay used: immunoSEQ multiplex PCR; TCRdb lists only in-frame clones, some missing. The table has 80,000 to 100,000 clones, roughly 85% seen once. The sample here was peripheral blood, taken 28 days after the second AZD1222 dose. The receptors stem from an adult who received the AZD1222 COVID-19 vaccine.

The chain employs TRBV5-1 and TRBJ1-4; TRBD1 matches 9 bases. The junction had 12 bases not matched to a gene; V was cut back by 3 bases and J by 9 bases. The CDR3 runs to 16 residues. CDR1 and CDR2 from the germline V gene are SGHRS and YFSETQ. The CDR3 here is CASSSEVGQGLKKLFF. The CDR3 coding sequence is TGCGCCAGCAGCTCTGAAGTGGGACAGGGTCTAAAAAAACTGTTTTTT.

This rearrangement joins TRBV7-8 to TRBJ1-5; 7 bases are shared with TRBD1. J gave up 6 bases and V 4 bases, and 9 bases lay outside the gene matches. From germline, CDR1 is SGHVS and CDR2 FQNEAQ. The CDR3 loop spans 15 amino acids. CDR3 nucleotide sequence: TGTGCCAGCAGCTATAGACAGGGTGAAGGTCAGCCCCAGCATTTT. It encodes CASSYRQGEGQPQHF.

The V call is TRBV19, the J call TRBJ1-1, with D possibly matching TRBD1 (6 bases). CDR1 and CDR2 from the germline V gene are LNHDA and SQIVND (reference sequence). This CDR3 is 16 amino acids long. Trimming removed 3 bases from V and 5 bases from J, with 19 bases in between. The DNA for the CDR3 is TGTGCCAGTAGTATCCTCCAGGGCGGGGGGCTTACTGAAGCTTTCTTT. Translated: CASSILQGGGLTEAFF.

Sample share makes this clone large. This chain joins TRBV19 and TRBJ1-1, with TRBD1 matching over 7 bases. The junction had 14 bases not matched to a gene; V was cut back by 5 bases and J by 2 bases. Germline V gene sequence: CDR1 LNHDA, CDR2 SQIVND (reference sequence). The CDR3 is 17 amino acids. CDR3 protein: CASSLGTVVGVNTEAFF. DNA of the CDR3: TGTGCCAGTAGTCTAGGGACAGTAGTGGGCGTAAACACTGAAGCTTTCTTT.

This rearrangement joins TRBV24-1 to TRBJ2-1, with 8 bases identical to TRBD2. Germline-derived CDR1 and CDR2 are KGHDR and SFDVKD. V shed 3 bases and J 8 bases; nucleotides not matched to a gene: 8. The CDR3 has 15 amino acids. CDR3 DNA sequence: TGTGCCACCAGTGATACTAGCGGACCACGGGATGAGCAGTTCTTC. Translated: CATSDTSGPRDEQFF.

The J gene is TRBJ1-5, the V gene TRBV18, with 7 bases aligning to TRBD1. CDR1 is KGHSH and CDR2 is LQKENI in the germline V gene. The CDR3 length is 14 residues. V trimming: 3 bases; J trimming: 4 bases; junction bases outside the gene matches: 3. For the CDR3, the DNA is TGTGCCAGCTCACCTGCCAGGGGGAATCAGCCCCAGCATTTT. It codes for CASSPARGNQPQHF.

The chain carries TRBV10-2 and TRBJ2-3; a possible D gene is TRBD1 (5 bases). Trimming pared 6 bases from V and 3 bases from J, leaving 10 bases between. This CDR3 comprises 13 residues. CDR1 is WSHSY and CDR2 is SAAADI in the germline V gene. The CDR3 is CASRLDSTDTQYF. CDR3 bases: TGCGCCAGCAGACTCGACAGTACAGATACGCAGTATTTT.

This rearrangement joins TRBV10-1 to TRBJ2-1; D is unclear. Germline CDR1 WNHNN, CDR2 SYGVQD (reference sequence). V lost 4 bases to trimming and J lost 4 bases, with 17 bases between them. The CDR3 has 16 amino acids. The CDR3 here is CASSVKDTDGYNEQFF. In DNA, the CDR3 is TGCGCCAGCAGTGTGAAGGATACAGACGGGTACAATGAGCAGTTCTTC.

Worth noting for this clone: At one of its ends the junction is not consistent with the germline gene, which may arise from a read error. The V and J genes are TRBV19 and TRBJ2-7; D is unclear. Germline values: CDR1 LNHDA, CDR2 SQIVND (reference sequence). This CDR3 has 11 amino acids. CDR3 in amino acids: CASSQEYGQYF. CDR3 nucleotides: TGTGCCAGTAGTCAGGAATACGGGCAGTACTTC.

This clone was observed a handful of times. The chain employs TRBV23-1 and TRBJ2-7, with D perhaps TRBD1 (8 bases). TRBV23-1 is flagged as an ORF with uncertain function. The CDR3 extends over 17 amino acids. V lost 4 bases, J lost 3 bases, and 22 bases lay in between. The CDR3 DNA reads TGCGCCAGCAGTCGACTTAATCACAGGGGGGGATTCTACGAGCAGTACGTC. This sequence encodes CASSRLNHRGGFYEQYV.

Points on this clone: Other DNA sequences within the sample encode an identical CDR3. The chain uses TRBV3-1 (or the pseudogene TRBV3-2) and TRBJ1-5, with D unclear. Germline CDR1 and CDR2: LGHDT and YNNKEL (reference sequence). The V end was cut by 1 base, the J end by 1 base, with 2 bases between. This CDR3 region has 13 residues. The CDR3 sequence is CASSQGSNQPQHF. The CDR3 region has the DNA TGTGCCAGCAGCCAAGGGAGCAATCAGCCCCAGCATTTT.

This rearrangement joins TRBV24-1 to TRBJ2-5; D gene unclear. Germline V gene data show CDR1 as KGHDR and CDR2 as SFDVKD. The length of the CDR3 is 12 residues. The ends were cut back, 5 bases at V and 7 bases at J, with 10 bases in the middle. The CDR3 DNA reads TGTGCCACCAGTGCCCATTTTGGGACCCAGTACTTC. Translation gives CATSAHFGTQYF.

This clone has more than one count but fewer than ten. CDR3 sequence reads: CASSFDLDSPLHF. The CDR3 region has the DNA TGCGCCAGCAGCTTTGATCTGGATTCACCCCTCCACTTT. The chain has TRBV5-1 and TRBJ1-6; D gene uncertain. Per the germline V gene, CDR1 is SGHRS and CDR2 is YFSETQ. The V gene lost 2 bases and the J gene lost 8 bases, with 8 bases spanning the gap. CDR3 size: 13 residues.

This sequence joins TRBV11-3 and TRBJ2-7; D call uncertain. Between the trimmed V and J ends, which lost 4 bases and 2 bases, there was a span of 9 bases. The CDR3 covers 13 residues. In germline, CDR1 is SGHNT, CDR2 YENEEA. This CDR3 is CASSSLEAYEQYF. In nucleotides, the CDR3 is TGTGCCAGCAGCTCCCTAGAGGCCTACGAGCAGTACTTC.

The rearrangement uses TRBV12-5 and TRBJ1-1, with 7 nucleotides matching TRBD1. The CDR3 is 13 residues long. Trimming took 3 bases from V and 5 from J; bases not matched to a gene: 3. Germline CDR1 is LGHNT and CDR2 is FRNRAP. The CDR3 DNA reads as TGTGCTAGTGGTTTAGGGGGCTGGACTGAAGCTTTCTTT. Translation gives CASGLGGWTEAFF.

This chain joins TRBV2 and TRBJ1-2; TRBD1 agrees at 8 bases. Looked up from germline, CDR1 is SNHLY and CDR2 is FYNNEI. V trimming: 2 bases; J trimming: 2 bases; junction bases outside the gene matches: 1. CDR3 length equals 14 residues. CDR3 DNA sequence: TGTGCCAGCAGTGAACAGGGGGCCAACTATGGCTACACCTTC. Amino acid sequence: CASSEQGANYGYTF.

The chain uses TRBV11-3 and TRBJ2-7; D unresolved. CDR3 length equals 15 residues. Germline assignment: CDR1 SGHNT and CDR2 YENEEA. Deletions cut 0 bases from V and 0 bases from J, with 9 bases between. The CDR3 sequence: CASSLDLSSSYEQYF. CDR3 in DNA: TGTGCCAGCAGCTTAGATCTTTCCAGCTCCTACGAGCAGTACTTC.

V and J are TRBV6-5 and TRBJ2-7, with 7 bases aligning to TRBD1. The CDR3 is made up of 14 amino acids. The germline CDR1 and CDR2 sequences are MNHEY and SVGAGI. The J segment lost 3 bases and the V segment lost 7 bases, leaving 9 bases of the junction unmatched. CDR3 DNA sequence: TGTGCCAGCAAGAGGACAGGCCGTAGCTACGAGCAGTACGTC. Protein: CASKRTGRSYEQYV.

The genes are TRBV6-2 or TRBV6-3 and TRBJ1-4; perhaps TRBD1 as D (5 bases). The CDR3 is 14 amino acids. Trimming cost V 5 bases and J 8 bases, with 15 bases left between them. Germline lookup yields CDR1 MNHEY and CDR2 SVGEGT. In DNA form, the CDR3 reads TGTGCCAGCAGTAGAGGATCTAAGGGGGAAAAACTGTTTTTT. It yields the protein CASSRGSKGEKLFF.